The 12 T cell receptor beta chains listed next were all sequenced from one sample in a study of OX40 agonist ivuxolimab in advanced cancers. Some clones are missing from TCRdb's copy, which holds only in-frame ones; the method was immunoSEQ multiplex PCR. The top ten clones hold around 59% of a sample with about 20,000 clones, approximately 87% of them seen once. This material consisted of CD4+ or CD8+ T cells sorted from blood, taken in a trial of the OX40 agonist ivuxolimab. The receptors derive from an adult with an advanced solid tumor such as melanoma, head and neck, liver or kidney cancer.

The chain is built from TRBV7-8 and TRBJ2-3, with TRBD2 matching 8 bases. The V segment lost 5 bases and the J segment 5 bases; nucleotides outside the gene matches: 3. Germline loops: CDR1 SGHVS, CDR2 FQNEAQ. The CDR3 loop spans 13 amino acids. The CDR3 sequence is CASSPRGGDTQYF. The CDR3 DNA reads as TGTGCCAGCAGCCCACGGGGGGGAGATACGCAGTATTTT.

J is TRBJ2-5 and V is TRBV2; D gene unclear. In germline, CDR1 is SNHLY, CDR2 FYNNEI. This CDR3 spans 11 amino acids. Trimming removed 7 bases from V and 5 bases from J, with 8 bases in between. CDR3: CASNLLETQYF. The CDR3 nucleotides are TGTGCCAGCAATTTGCTGGAGACCCAGTACTTC.

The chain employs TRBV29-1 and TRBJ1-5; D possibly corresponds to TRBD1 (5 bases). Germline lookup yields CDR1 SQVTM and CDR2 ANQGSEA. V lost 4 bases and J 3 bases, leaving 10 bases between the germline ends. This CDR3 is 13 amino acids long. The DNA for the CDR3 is TGCAGCGTTGGGGCGGGACTCAATCAGCCCCAGCATTTT. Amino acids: CSVGAGLNQPQHF.

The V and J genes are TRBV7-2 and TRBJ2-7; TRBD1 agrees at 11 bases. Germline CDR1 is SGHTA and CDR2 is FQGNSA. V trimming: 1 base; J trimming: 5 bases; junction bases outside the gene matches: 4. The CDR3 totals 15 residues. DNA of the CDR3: TGTGCCAGCAGCTTAGGGGACAGGGGGTTCGACGAGCAGTACTTC. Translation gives CASSLGDRGFDEQYF.

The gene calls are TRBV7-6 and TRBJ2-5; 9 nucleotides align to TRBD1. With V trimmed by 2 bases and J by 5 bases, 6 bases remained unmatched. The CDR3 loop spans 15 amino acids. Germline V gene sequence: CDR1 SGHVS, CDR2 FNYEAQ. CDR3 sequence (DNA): TGTGCCAGCAGCTTAAGGGACAGGGTGTCGGAGACCCAGTACTTC. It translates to CASSLRDRVSETQYF.

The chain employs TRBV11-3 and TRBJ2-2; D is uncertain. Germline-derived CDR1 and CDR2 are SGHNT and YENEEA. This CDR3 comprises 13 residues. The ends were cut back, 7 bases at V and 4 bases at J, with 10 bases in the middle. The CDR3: CASTTDGTGELFF. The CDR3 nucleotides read TGTGCCAGCACCACGGATGGCACCGGGGAGCTGTTTTTT.

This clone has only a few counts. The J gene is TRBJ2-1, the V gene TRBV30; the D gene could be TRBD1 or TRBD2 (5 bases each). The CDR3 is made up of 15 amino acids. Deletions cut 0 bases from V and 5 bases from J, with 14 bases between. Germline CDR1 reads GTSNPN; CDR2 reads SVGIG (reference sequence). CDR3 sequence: CAWSVLVGTDNEQFF. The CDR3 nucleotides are TGTGCCTGGAGTGTACTCGTGGGGACCGACAATGAGCAGTTCTTC.

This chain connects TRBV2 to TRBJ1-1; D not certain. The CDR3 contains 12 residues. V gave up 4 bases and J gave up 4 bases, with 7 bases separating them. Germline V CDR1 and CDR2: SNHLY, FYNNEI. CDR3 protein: CASSALGTEAFF. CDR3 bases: TGTGCCAGCAGTGCCTTGGGCACTGAAGCTTTCTTT.

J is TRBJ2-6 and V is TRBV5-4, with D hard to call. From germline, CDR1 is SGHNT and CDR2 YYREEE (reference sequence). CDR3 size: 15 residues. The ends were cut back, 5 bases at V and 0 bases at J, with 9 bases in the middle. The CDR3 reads CASRAWGSGANVLTF. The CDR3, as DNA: TGTGCCAGCAGGGCTTGGGGCTCTGGGGCCAACGTCCTGACTTTC.

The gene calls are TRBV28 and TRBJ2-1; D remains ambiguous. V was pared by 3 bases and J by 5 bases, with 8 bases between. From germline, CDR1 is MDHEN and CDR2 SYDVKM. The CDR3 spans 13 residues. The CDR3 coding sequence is TGTGCCAGCAGTTTGGCCCTGAACAATGAGCAGTTCTTC. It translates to CASSLALNNEQFF.

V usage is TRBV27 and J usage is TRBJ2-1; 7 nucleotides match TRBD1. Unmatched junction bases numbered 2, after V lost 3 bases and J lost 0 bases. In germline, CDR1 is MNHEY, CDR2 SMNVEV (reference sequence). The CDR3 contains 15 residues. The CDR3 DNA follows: TGTGCCAGCAGTTTGGCAGGGGGCTCCTACAATGAGCAGTTCTTC. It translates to CASSLAGGSYNEQFF.

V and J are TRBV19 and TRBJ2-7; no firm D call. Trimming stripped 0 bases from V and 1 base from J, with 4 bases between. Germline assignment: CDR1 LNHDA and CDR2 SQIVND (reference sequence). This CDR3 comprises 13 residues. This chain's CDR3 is CASSIEPSYEQYF. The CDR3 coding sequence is TGTGCCAGTAGTATAGAACCTTCCTACGAGCAGTACTTC.